This TCR beta chain appears in the sequencing data of a study of neurological immune-mediated disorders. Time point defined: technical triplicate 2. The starting material, 2 million PBMCs stored at -80 C, gave rise to the unsorted libraries. General study points: Falling below healthy controls, multiple sclerosis showed the least TCR clonal expansion, while HTLV-1-associated myelopathy showed the most. CDR3 amino acid sequences of expanded clones were not shared across subjects, a result suggesting private repertoires in all groups.

This clonotype turned up a few times. The antigen remains undetermined. A much larger clone sits a single nucleotide away, making a read error possible. The authors made cDNA by 5'RACE with 10-nucleotide random UMIs. Via MiXCR, TCRdb re-called the 5' RACE reads, giving one row per CDR3 protein. The sample shows roughly 61,000 distinct CDR3 sequences, more than 20% of them seen only once. Germline CDR1 is MNHEY and CDR2 is SVGAGI. CDR3 length: 11 amino acids. This TCR was sampled from a man aged 55 to 70 with HTLV-1-associated myelopathy (HAM/TSP). The rearrangement links TRBV6-5 to TRBJ2-3; TRBD2 agrees at 7 bases. Sequenced sample: PBMCs. Written as DNA, the CDR3 is TGTGTGGGCGGGAGTTCAGATACGCAGTATTTT. It encodes CVGGSSDTQYF.